This TCR beta chain was retrieved from a study of blood T cell repertoires in COVID-19. Germline V gene data show CDR1 as LNHDA and CDR2 as SQIVND (reference sequence). This CDR3 region has 17 residues. V lost 0 bases, J lost 0 bases, and 12 bases lay in between. Per the authors' pipeline: Reference gene primer amplification gave nucleated cell count estimates. Sequencing used immunoSEQ multiplex PCR; TCRdb keeps in-frame clones, though not all of them. That table is the source of V, J and clone size, and D and trimming were worked out from the DNA. The table includes around 87,000 clones, 80% detected once.

This receptor was identified in a human donor in a cohort sampled during active COVID-19. The sample consisted of peripheral blood. The chain uses TRBV19 and TRBJ1-5, with TRBD1 as a possible D gene (6 bases). The CDR3: CASSIDLGGYSNQPQHF. DNA for the CDR3: TGTGCCAGTAGTATAGATCTAGGGGGTTATAGCAATCAGCCCCAGCATTTT.